This TCR beta chain stems from a study of shared clonotypes between healthy human individuals. Selected positively for CCR7 and CD45RO-negative, naive CD8 cells excluded terminally differentiated effector memory CD45RA+ cells. V was cut by 1 base and J by 2 bases, with 8 bases left in between. This CDR3 has 14 residues. Looked up from germline, CDR1 is SGHVS and CDR2 is FQNEAQ. Genomic DNA (from each subset) was split evenly across several immunoSEQ plates. Some clones are missing from TCRdb's copy, which holds only in-frame ones; the method was immunoSEQ multiplex PCR. This table holds millions of clones, about 94% found once.

The material sequenced was naive CD8+ T cells sorted from blood. This chain links TRBV7-8 with TRBJ1-2; weak D call: TRBD1 (6 bases). The sequence came from a man aged 18 to 30 in good health. CDR3 sequence: CASSLVGGNYGYTF. CDR3 in DNA: TGTGCCAGCAGCTTAGTAGGGGGAAACTATGGCTACACCTTC.